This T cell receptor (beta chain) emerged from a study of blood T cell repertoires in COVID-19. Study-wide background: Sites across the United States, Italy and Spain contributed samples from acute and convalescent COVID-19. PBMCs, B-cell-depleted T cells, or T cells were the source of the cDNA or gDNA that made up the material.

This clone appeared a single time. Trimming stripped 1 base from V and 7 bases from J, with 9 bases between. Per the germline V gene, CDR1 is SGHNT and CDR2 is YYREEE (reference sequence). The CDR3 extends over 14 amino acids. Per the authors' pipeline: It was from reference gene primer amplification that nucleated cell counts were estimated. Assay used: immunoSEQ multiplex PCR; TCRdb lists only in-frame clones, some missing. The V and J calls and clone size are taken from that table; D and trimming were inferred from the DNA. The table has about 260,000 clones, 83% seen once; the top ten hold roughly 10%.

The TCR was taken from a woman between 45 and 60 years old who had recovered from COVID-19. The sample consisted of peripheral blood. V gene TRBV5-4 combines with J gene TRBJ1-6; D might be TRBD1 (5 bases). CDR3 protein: CASSLQGRNSPLHF. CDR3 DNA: TGTGCCAGCAGCTTGCAGGGTCGCAATTCACCCCTCCACTTT.